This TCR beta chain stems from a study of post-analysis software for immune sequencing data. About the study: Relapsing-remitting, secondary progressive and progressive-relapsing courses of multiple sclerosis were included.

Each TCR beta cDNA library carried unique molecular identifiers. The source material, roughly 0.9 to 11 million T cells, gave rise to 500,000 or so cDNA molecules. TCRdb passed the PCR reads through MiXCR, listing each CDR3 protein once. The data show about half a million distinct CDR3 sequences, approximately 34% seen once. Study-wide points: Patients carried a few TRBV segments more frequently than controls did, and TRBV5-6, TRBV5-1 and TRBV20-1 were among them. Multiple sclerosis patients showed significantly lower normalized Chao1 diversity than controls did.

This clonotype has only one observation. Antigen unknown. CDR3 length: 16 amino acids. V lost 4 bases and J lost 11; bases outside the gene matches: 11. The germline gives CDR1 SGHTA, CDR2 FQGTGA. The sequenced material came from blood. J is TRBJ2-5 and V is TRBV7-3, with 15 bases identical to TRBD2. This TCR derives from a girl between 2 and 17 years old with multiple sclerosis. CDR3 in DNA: TGTGCCAGCAGCTGGACTAGCGGGGGGGCTCAGACTGAGCAGTACTTC. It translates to CASSWTSGGAQTEQYF. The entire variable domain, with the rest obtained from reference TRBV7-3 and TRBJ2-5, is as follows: GAGVSQTPSNKVTEKGKYVELRCDPISGHTALYWYRQSLGQGPEFLIYFQGTGAADDSGLPNDRFFAVRPEGSVSTLKIQRTERGDSAVYLCASSWTSGGAQTEQYFGPGTRLLVL.